Presented here are 16 T cell receptor beta chains from one specimen sequenced in a study of technical replicates of blood from a few donors. TCRdb's copy holds only in-frame clones and misses some; the assay was immunoSEQ multiplex PCR. The sample contains some 12,000 clones, about 91% of which appear only once. Sample: PBMCs. These receptors all stem from a human donor in good health.

Judged by abundance, this clone is medium-sized (0.01 to 0.1%). The chain links TRBV27 to TRBJ2-7; a weak D match, TRBD2 (5 bases). Germline V gene data show CDR1 as MNHEY and CDR2 as SMNVEV (reference sequence). With 6 bases removed from V and 7 bases from J, the gap between germline ends came to 16 bases. CDR3 length: 13 residues. Here the CDR3 reads CASSPTSAGEQYF. As DNA, the CDR3 is TGTGCCAGCAGCCCCACGAGCGCGGGTGAGCAGTACTTC.

This clone appeared a single time. The chain couples TRBV7-3 to TRBJ2-1, with TRBD2 matching 8 bases. This CDR3 has 15 residues. Unmatched junction bases numbered 1, after V lost 3 bases and J lost 0 bases. Germline V gene sequence: CDR1 SGHTA, CDR2 FQGTGA. The CDR3 sequence is CASSFTSGSYNEQFF. The CDR3 nucleotides are TGTGCCAGCAGCTTCACTAGCGGCTCCTACAATGAGCAGTTCTTC.

This rearrangement joins TRBV11-2 to TRBJ1-1; 11 nucleotides agree with TRBD1. The germline CDR1 and CDR2 sequences are SGHAT and FQNNGV. The ends lost 5 bases at V and 3 bases at J; junction bases unmatched: 5. CDR3 length: 15 residues. The CDR3 nucleotides are TGTGCCAGCAGCCCGGGGACAGGGGGGGACACTGAAGCTTTCTTT. Amino acid sequence: CASSPGTGGDTEAFF.

The rearrangement uses TRBV19 and TRBJ1-2; TRBD1 matches 7 bases. Trimming took 4 bases from V and 11 from J; bases not matched to a gene: 7. Germline loops: CDR1 LNHDA, CDR2 SQIVND (reference sequence). This CDR3 has 12 amino acids. The CDR3, as DNA: TGTGCCAGTAGTACGCGGGACAGCTCATACACCTTC. Translating it yields CASSTRDSSYTF. Complete variable domain (other parts from reference TRBV19 and TRBJ1-2): DGGITQSPKYLFRKEGQNVTLSCEQNLNHDAMYWYRQDPGQGLRLIYYSQIVNDFQKGDIAEGYSVSREKKESFPLTVTSAQKNPTAFYLCASSTRDSSYTFGSGTRLTVV.

The J gene is TRBJ2-3, the V gene TRBV5-1, with D maybe TRBD1 (6 bases). V gave up 4 bases and J gave up 2 bases, with 17 bases separating them. Germline-derived CDR1 and CDR2 are SGHRS and YFSETQ. This CDR3 has 16 residues. The CDR3 DNA reads as TGCGCCAGCAGCCCCTCCCTTGGGGGCAACACAGATACGCAGTATTTT. The encoded protein is CASSPSLGGNTDTQYF.

The chain employs TRBV6-6 and TRBJ2-7; 8 bases are shared with TRBD1. The CDR3 runs to 15 residues. Per the germline V gene, CDR1 is MNHNY and CDR2 is SVGAGI (reference sequence). With V trimmed by 5 bases and J by 2 bases, 8 bases remained unmatched. The CDR3 reads CASSGGQGSAYEQYF. Here the CDR3 DNA reads TGTGCCAGCAGTGGCGGACAGGGATCAGCCTACGAGCAGTACTTC.

This clone was counted a single time. V usage is TRBV5-6 and J usage is TRBJ2-7; D possibly corresponds to TRBD1 (6 bases). V shed 5 bases and J shed 5 bases, with 17 bases lying between them. Germline V gene sequence: CDR1 SGHDT, CDR2 YYEEEE. The CDR3 contains 14 residues. The CDR3 loop is CASRKVGQGNEQYF. Here the CDR3 DNA reads TGTGCCAGCAGAAAGGTGGGGCAGGGGAACGAGCAGTACTTC.

The chain is built from TRBV7-9 and TRBJ2-5, with D possibly being TRBD1 (6 bases). CDR1 SEHNR and CDR2 FQNEAQ come from the germline V gene (reference sequence). The CDR3 length is 13 residues. The V and J ends lost 5 bases and 5 bases respectively, with 12 bases between them. The CDR3, as DNA: TGTGCCAGCAGCCTACAGGGAGTGGAGACCCAGTACTTC. This gives the protein CASSLQGVETQYF.

This chain connects TRBV6-1 to TRBJ2-6; the match to TRBD2 covers 12 bases. CDR3 length equals 20 residues. V was clipped by 3 bases and J by 2 bases; unmatched bases: 11. Germline CDR1 is MNHNS and CDR2 is SASEGT. The chain's CDR3 is CASSDNGASGRVTGANVLTF. As DNA, the CDR3 is TGTGCCAGCAGTGATAATGGTGCTAGCGGGAGGGTGACTGGGGCCAACGTCCTGACTTTC.

The chain uses TRBV5-4 and TRBJ2-5; D is perhaps TRBD1 (6 bases). V lost 0 bases, J lost 5 bases, and 11 bases lay in between. The CDR3 has 14 amino acids. Germline V gives CDR1 SGHNT, CDR2 YYREEE (reference sequence). This CDR3 is CASSLAGGDETQYF. CDR3 DNA sequence: TGTGCCAGCAGCTTGGCTGGGGGCGATGAGACCCAGTACTTC.

This chain links TRBV9 with TRBJ1-1, with D unclear. Germline V CDR1 and CDR2: SGDLS, YYNGEE. This CDR3 is built from 14 residues. Trimming cost V 4 bases and J 1 base, with 11 bases left between them. Written as DNA, the CDR3 is TGTGCCAGCAGCTTAACCAGTCCGAACACTGAAGCTTTCTTT. Translation: CASSLTSPNTEAFF.

This clone was recorded only once. This chain connects TRBV18 to TRBJ2-7, with D hard to call. The CDR3 spans 13 residues. Germline CDR1 is KGHSH and CDR2 is LQKENI. The ends were cut back, 4 bases at V and 0 bases at J, with 7 bases in the middle. CDR3 bases: TGTGCCAGCTCACTGAGGAGCTCCTACGAGCAGTACTTC. Its protein is CASSLRSSYEQYF. Full variable domain (outside the CDR3, taken from reference TRBV18 and TRBJ2-7): NAGVMQNPRHLVRRRGQEARLRCSPMKGHSHVYWYRQLPEEGLKFMVYLQKENIIDESGMPKERFSAEFPKEGPSILRIQQVVRGDSAAYFCASSLRSSYEQYFGPGTRLTVT.

This chain joins TRBV7-6 and TRBJ2-2; 7 nucleotides line up with TRBD1. This CDR3 has 14 amino acids. CDR1 SGHVS and CDR2 FNYEAQ come from the germline V gene. Unmatched junction bases numbered 5, after V lost 5 bases and J lost 5 bases. CDR3 sequence reads: CASSGQVGTGELFF. The CDR3 DNA is TGTGCCAGCAGCGGACAGGTCGGGACCGGGGAGCTGTTTTTT.

J is TRBJ2-5 and V is TRBV10-1; possibly TRBD2 for D (6 bases). Germline CDR1 is WNHNN and CDR2 is SYGVQD (reference sequence). The V end lost 1 base, the J end lost 5 bases, and 14 bases lay between the germline ends. The CDR3 extends over 15 amino acids. CDR3 region: CASSEFRGAGETQYF. CDR3 coding DNA: TGCGCCAGCAGTGAGTTTCGAGGGGCGGGGGAGACCCAGTACTTC.

V and J are TRBV7-9 and TRBJ2-1, with 11 positions matching TRBD2. Losses at the gene ends were 1 base for V and 9 bases for J; bases not matched to a gene: 5. The V gene's germline CDR1 is SEHNR and CDR2 FQNEAQ (reference sequence). This CDR3 spans 15 amino acids. CDR3 sequence reads: CASSLGLAGQGEQFF. The CDR3 coding sequence is TGTGCCAGCAGCTTAGGACTAGCGGGACAGGGTGAGCAGTTCTTC.

In its sample, this clone was seen once. The chain combines TRBV5-4 with TRBJ2-1; possibly TRBD2 for D (6 bases). The CDR3 is 15 amino acids. With 4 bases removed from V and 2 bases from J, the gap between germline ends came to 13 bases. Germline V lookup: CDR1 SGHNT, CDR2 YYREEE (reference sequence). The CDR3 sequence: CASSPGLFTYNEQFF. The CDR3 DNA follows: TGTGCCAGCAGCCCAGGACTATTCACCTACAATGAGCAGTTCTTC.